This T cell receptor beta chain came from a study of cytomegalovirus exposure and HLA in healthy donors. Study-level background: As an earlier analysis found, 150 million to 200 million T cells yielded about 120 million unique TCR beta sequences. Within the Caucasian-associated ancestry cluster were approximately 77% of the approximately 390 genotyped donors.

Overall study results and limits: It was shown in a later analysis that HLA-associated TCR beta chains were more clonally expanded than other, equally common chains.

The PCR was carried out with 60 Vbeta primers and 13 Jbeta primers. Using immunoSEQ multiplex PCR, the repertoire was profiled, and TCRdb retains in-frame clones only, with some absent. This sample carries approximately 220,000 clones, around three quarters of them seen once, and the ten largest clones take roughly a sixth. Trimming shortened V by 6 bases and J by 2 bases, and 14 bases separated the two germline ends. This CDR3 region has 15 residues. CDR1 and CDR2 (germline): KGHSH, LQKENI. At collection, donors were nominally healthy, but unrecorded immune exposures were probable. As to this clone: The antigen is unknown.

The rearrangement uses TRBV18 and TRBJ1-5, with D possibly matching TRBD1 (6 bases). This TCR was recovered from a man aged 35-49 years in good health and CMV-seronegative. The material sequenced was PBMCs. CDR3 region: CASSQGGGGNQPQHF. As DNA, the CDR3 is TGTGCCAGCTCCCAGGGAGGGGGAGGCAATCAGCCCCAGCATTTT.